The 16 T cell receptor beta chains below all came from one sample that was sequenced in a study of beta chain features in type 1 diabetes. Overall study findings and caveats: Patients with Type 1 diabetes showed moderately but significantly shorter TCRB CDR3s in all four CD4+ subsets.

No antigen has been identified for these receptors. TCRB transcripts that were expressed got sequenced, as all of the isolated RNA had been reverse transcribed. Assay used: immunoSEQ multiplex PCR; TCRdb lists only in-frame clones, some missing. The sample records some 160,000 clones, 6.5% to 10% being singletons. Sequencing input: central memory CD4+ T cells from blood. These receptors were obtained from a woman aged 18-30 years with type 1 diabetes.

The table lists this clone with a few counts. The gene calls are TRBV10-3 and TRBJ2-5, with 7 positions matching TRBD1. The CDR3 has 15 residues. Germline V gene data show CDR1 as ENHRY and CDR2 as SYGVKD. J was trimmed by 4 bases and V by 5 bases; bases with no gene match: 10. The CDR3 is CAISSSSGGRETQYF. CDR3 nucleotides: TGTGCCATCAGTAGCAGCTCAGGGGGAAGAGAGACCCAGTACTTC.

The sample holds a few counts of this clone. The CDR3 loop reads CASSRGGRETQYF. CDR3 in DNA: TGTGCCAGCAGTAGGGGGGGGCGAGAGACCCAGTACTTC. This chain joins TRBV27 and TRBJ2-5; the D gene is possibly TRBD2 (7 bases). The ends were cut back, 5 bases at V and 4 bases at J, with 11 bases in the middle. Germline V CDR1 and CDR2: MNHEY, SMNVEV (reference sequence). This CDR3 is 13 amino acids long.

This clone was picked up many times. The genes are TRBV10-3 and TRBJ1-2, with D perhaps TRBD1 (6 bases). Trimming took 3 bases from V and 6 from J, leaving 11 bases between them. The germline CDR1 and CDR2 sequences are ENHRY and SYGVKD. CDR3 length equals 13 residues. Here the CDR3 reads CAISDEGVNGYTF. Written as DNA, the CDR3 is TGTGCCATCAGTGATGAGGGGGTAAATGGCTACACCTTC.

This clone has ten or more counts. The rearrangement uses TRBV12-5 and TRBJ2-3, with no clear D. Germline V gene data show CDR1 as LGHNT and CDR2 as FRNRAP. Deletions cut 1 base from V and 1 base from J, with 6 bases between. The CDR3 consists of 14 residues. CDR3 bases: TGTGCTAGTGGTTTGGCCACTGGCACAGATACGCAGTATTTT. Translating gives CASGLATGTDTQYF.

This clone was observed a handful of times. The chain has TRBV7-3 and TRBJ2-5; D is possibly TRBD1 (5 bases). Trimming stripped 6 bases from V and 4 bases from J, with 15 bases between. Germline V lookup: CDR1 SGHTA, CDR2 FQGTGA. This CDR3 has 14 amino acids. CDR3 amino acids: CASRVEQDPETQYF. DNA for the CDR3: TGTGCCAGCAGAGTGGAACAGGACCCAGAGACCCAGTACTTC.

This chain connects TRBV7-3 to TRBJ2-3; TRBD2 aligns across 9 bases. CDR1 is SGHTA and CDR2 is FQGTGA in the germline V gene. V was clipped by 5 bases and J by 3 bases; unmatched bases: 3. This CDR3 has 14 amino acids. The CDR3 protein is CASSAGLATDTQYF. The CDR3 region has the DNA TGTGCCAGCAGCGCGGGACTAGCTACAGATACGCAGTATTTT.

The chain carries TRBV9 and TRBJ2-3; tentatively, D is TRBD1 (5 bases). Germline V lookup: CDR1 SGDLS, CDR2 YYNGEE. V was pared by 3 bases and J by 9 bases, with 14 bases between. The CDR3 totals 13 residues. The CDR3 loop reads CASSAVAPGTQYF. CDR3 bases: TGTGCCAGCAGCGCCGTGGCCCCAGGGACGCAGTATTTT.

This clone was detected only a few times. The V call is TRBV13, the J call TRBJ2-2; TRBD2 might be the D (7 bases). The CDR3 has 15 amino acids. Germline-derived CDR1 and CDR2 are PRHDT and FYEKMQ (reference sequence). Trimming took off 6 bases at V and 4 bases at J, with 15 bases between the two ends. The CDR3 DNA reads TGTGCCAGCAGTTGGGGGGGGCTCCCCACCGGGGAGCTGTTTTTT. This sequence encodes CASSWGGLPTGELFF.

This clone was observed a few times. This chain joins TRBV30 and TRBJ1-2; 8 bases map to TRBD1. CDR1 is GTSNPN and CDR2 is SVGIG in the germline V gene (reference sequence). The CDR3 contains 11 residues. The ends lost 5 bases at V and 7 bases at J; junction bases unmatched: 3. The CDR3 loop is CAWDRGGGYTF. CDR3 nucleotides: TGTGCCTGGGACAGGGGCGGTGGCTACACCTTC.

The gene calls are TRBV29-1 and TRBJ1-1; the D gene is possibly TRBD1 (5 bases). The V gene lost 4 bases and the J gene lost 3 bases, with 12 bases spanning the gap. Germline CDR1 is SQVTM and CDR2 is ANQGSEA. The CDR3 runs 13 residues. CDR3 nucleotide sequence: TGCAGCGTTGCGGGCGGGGGGGACACTGAAGCTTTCTTT. This sequence encodes CSVAGGGDTEAFF.

J is TRBJ2-1 and V is TRBV4-3, with D maybe TRBD2 (7 bases). V shed 3 bases and J shed 5 bases, with 14 bases lying between them. The CDR3 sequence is 15 residues long. Looked up from germline, CDR1 is LGHNA and CDR2 is YSLEER. The CDR3 DNA sequence: TGCGCCAGCAGCCAGAGCGGGACAAGAGACAATGAGCAGTTCTTC. This sequence encodes CASSQSGTRDNEQFF.

This rearrangement joins TRBV6-5 to TRBJ1-1, with D possibly matching TRBD1 (5 bases). The CDR3 is made up of 13 amino acids. The V gene lost 8 bases and the J gene lost 2 bases, with 12 bases spanning the gap. Germline V gene lookup returns CDR1 MNHEY and CDR2 SVGAGI. The CDR3 loop is CASWQGLNTEAFF. The CDR3 nucleotides read TGTGCCAGCTGGCAGGGATTAAACACTGAAGCTTTCTTT.

The table lists this clone with a few counts. This chain joins TRBV15 and TRBJ2-1; 11 bases map to TRBD1. The CDR3 is 15 residues long. With V trimmed by 5 bases and J by 8 bases, 8 bases remained unmatched. The germline CDR1 and CDR2 sequences are LNHNV and YYDKDF (reference sequence). Written as DNA, the CDR3 is TGTGCCACCAGCCCCCGGGACAGGGGGGAAGATGAGCAGTTCTTC. Encoded protein: CATSPRDRGEDEQFF.

This clone was detected only a few times. The chain recombines TRBV7-9 with TRBJ2-5; the match to TRBD2 covers 10 bases. The CDR3 sequence is 15 residues long. Trimming cost V 2 bases and J 5 bases; bases outside gene matches: 5. CDR1 and CDR2 (germline): SEHNR, FQNEAQ (reference sequence). CDR3 protein: CASSLTSGAGETQYF. DNA of the CDR3: TGTGCCAGCAGCTTAACTAGCGGGGCGGGGGAGACCCAGTACTTC.

CDR3 in amino acids: CATSRGGGSTDTQYF. Written as DNA, the CDR3 is TGTGCCACCAGCAGAGGCGGGGGGTCGACAGATACGCAGTATTTT. This chain connects TRBV15 to TRBJ2-3; 8 bases agree with TRBD2. The CDR3 is 15 amino acids. V dropped 1 base and J dropped 3; count of bases not matched to a gene: 3. Germline assignment: CDR1 LNHNV and CDR2 YYDKDF (reference sequence).

This clone occurred a few times. This chain links TRBV18 with TRBJ2-2, with TRBD1 matching 10 bases. This CDR3 has 16 residues. After removal of 2 bases from V and 0 bases from J, the junction contained 0 bases not matched to a gene. The germline gives CDR1 KGHSH, CDR2 LQKENI. The DNA for the CDR3 is TGTGCCAGCTCACCAGGACAGGGGGCGAACACCGGGGAGCTGTTTTTT. Residues: CASSPGQGANTGELFF.